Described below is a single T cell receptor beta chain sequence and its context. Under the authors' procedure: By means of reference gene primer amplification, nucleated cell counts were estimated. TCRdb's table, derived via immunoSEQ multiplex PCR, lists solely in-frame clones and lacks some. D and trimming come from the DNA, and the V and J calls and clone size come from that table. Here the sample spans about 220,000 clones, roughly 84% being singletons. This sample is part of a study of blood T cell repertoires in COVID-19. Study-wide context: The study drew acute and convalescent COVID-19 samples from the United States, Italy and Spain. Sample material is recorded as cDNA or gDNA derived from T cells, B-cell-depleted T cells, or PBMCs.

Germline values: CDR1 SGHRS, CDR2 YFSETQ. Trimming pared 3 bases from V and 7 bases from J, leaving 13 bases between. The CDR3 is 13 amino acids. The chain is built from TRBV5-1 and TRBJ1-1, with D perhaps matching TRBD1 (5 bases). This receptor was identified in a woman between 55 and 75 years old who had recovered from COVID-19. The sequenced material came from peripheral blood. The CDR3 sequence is CASSYGGGSEAFF. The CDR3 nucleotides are TGCGCCAGCAGCTATGGGGGAGGCAGTGAAGCTTTCTTT.